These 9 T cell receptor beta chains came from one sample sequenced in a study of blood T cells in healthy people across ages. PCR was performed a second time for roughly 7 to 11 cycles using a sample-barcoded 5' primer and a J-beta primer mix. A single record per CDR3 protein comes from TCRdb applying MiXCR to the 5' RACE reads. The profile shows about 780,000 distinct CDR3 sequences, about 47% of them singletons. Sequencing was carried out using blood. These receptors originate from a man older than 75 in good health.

CDR3 residues: CASSLGSSLSYNEQFF. DNA of the CDR3: TGTGCCAGCAGCTTGGGCTCATCCCTCTCCTACAATGAGCAGTTCTTC. The chain employs TRBV5-6 and TRBJ2-1; no clear D. Between the trimmed V and J ends, which lost 0 bases and 0 bases, there was a span of 10 bases. Germline lookup yields CDR1 SGHDT and CDR2 YYEEEE. CDR3 length: 16 residues.

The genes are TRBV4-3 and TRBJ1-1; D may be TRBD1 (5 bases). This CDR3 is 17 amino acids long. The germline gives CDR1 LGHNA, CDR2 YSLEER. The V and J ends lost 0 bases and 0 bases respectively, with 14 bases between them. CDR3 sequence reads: CASSQERWGSLNTEAFF. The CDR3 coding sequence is TGCGCCAGCAGCCAAGAGCGGTGGGGCAGCTTGAACACTGAAGCTTTCTTT.

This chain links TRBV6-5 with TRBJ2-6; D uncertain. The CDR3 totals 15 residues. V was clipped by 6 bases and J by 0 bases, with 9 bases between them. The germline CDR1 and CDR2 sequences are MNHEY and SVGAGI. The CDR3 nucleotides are TGTGCCAGCAGGATGGCATACTCTGGGGCCAACGTCCTGACTTTC. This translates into CASRMAYSGANVLTF.

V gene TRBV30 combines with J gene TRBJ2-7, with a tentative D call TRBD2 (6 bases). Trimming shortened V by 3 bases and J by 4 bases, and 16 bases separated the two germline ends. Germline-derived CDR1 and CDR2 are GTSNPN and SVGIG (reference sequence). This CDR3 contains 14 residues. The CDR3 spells CAWRRPGEYYEQYF. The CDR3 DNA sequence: TGTGCCTGGAGACGGCCGGGAGAGTATTACGAGCAGTACTTC.

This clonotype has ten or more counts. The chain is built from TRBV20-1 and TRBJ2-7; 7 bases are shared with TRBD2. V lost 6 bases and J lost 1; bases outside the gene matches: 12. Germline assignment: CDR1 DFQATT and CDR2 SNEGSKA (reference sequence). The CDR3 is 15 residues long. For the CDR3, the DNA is TGCAGTGCAAGGGGTGCTAGCGGTACATCCTACGAGCAGTACTTC. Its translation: CSARGASGTSYEQYF.

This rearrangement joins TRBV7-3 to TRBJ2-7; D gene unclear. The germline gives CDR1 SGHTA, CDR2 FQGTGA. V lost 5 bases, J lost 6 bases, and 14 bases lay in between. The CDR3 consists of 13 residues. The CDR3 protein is CASSVSTVGEQYF. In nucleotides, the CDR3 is TGTGCCAGCAGCGTTTCAACAGTTGGCGAGCAGTACTTC.

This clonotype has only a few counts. The CDR3 region is CASSAPGQNEQYF. CDR3 sequence (DNA): TGTGCCAGTAGTGCACCGGGACAGAACGAGCAGTACTTC. The rearrangement joins TRBV19 to TRBJ2-5; 7 bases match TRBD1. The J call is doubtful: the DNA matches TRBJ2-7 better. CDR3 size: 13 residues. CDR1 and CDR2 (germline): LNHDA, SQIVND (reference sequence).

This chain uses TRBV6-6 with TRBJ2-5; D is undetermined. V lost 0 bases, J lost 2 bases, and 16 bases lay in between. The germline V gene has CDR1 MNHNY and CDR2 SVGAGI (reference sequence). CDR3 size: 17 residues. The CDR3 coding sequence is TGTGCCAGCAGTTACTCGATAAGTAGGGCTCGGCAAGAGACCCAGTACTTC. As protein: CASSYSISRARQETQYF.

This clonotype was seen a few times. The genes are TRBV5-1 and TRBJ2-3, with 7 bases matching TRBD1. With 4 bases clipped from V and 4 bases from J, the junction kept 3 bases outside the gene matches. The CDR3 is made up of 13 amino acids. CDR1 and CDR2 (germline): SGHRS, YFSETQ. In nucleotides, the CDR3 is TGCGCCAGCAGCGACAGGGATCCAGATACGCAGTATTTT. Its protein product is CASSDRDPDTQYF. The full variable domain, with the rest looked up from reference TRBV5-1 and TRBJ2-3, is KAGVTQTPRYLIKTRGQQVTLSCSPISGHRSVSWYQQTPGQGLQFLFEYFSETQRNKGNFPGRFSGRQFSNSRSEMNVSTLELGDSALYLCASSDRDPDTQYFGPGTRLTVL.